This record concerns one T cell receptor (beta chain) sequence. Its specificity is unknown. The data were obtained in a study of T cell repertoires in cytomegalovirus infection. In the study overall: In the study, CMV epitopes included recently identified HLA-C-restricted and well-studied HLA-B-restricted ones. Public TCR beta signatures provided an indication of both CMV infection and a matching HLA type. Study-wide findings and caveats: HLA-C-restricted CMV clonotypes gave the most frequent clonotype in two of eight donors. Cumulative public TCR beta family frequency identified carriers of CMV plus the relevant HLA.

This CDR3 contains 15 residues. The V end was cut by 2 bases, the J end by 7 bases, with 15 bases between. The germline V gene has CDR1 LGHDT and CDR2 YNNKEL (reference sequence). One entry per CDR3 protein results from TCRdb running MiXCR on the reads. Here the sample spans hundreds of thousands of distinct CDR3 sequences, around a third being singletons. The chain has TRBV3-1 and TRBJ1-5; perhaps TRBD1 as D (5 bases). The material was cultured CD8+ T cells from PBMCs, obtained from culture after CMV antigen stimulation. The TCR comes from a human donor in good health (CMV status not recorded). Some clones in this sample may be carry-over from other donors' samples. CDR3 DNA: TGTGCCAGCAGCCAATTTGGGGCGCCCCGGCAGCCCCAGCATTTT. Its translation: CASSQFGAPRQPQHF.